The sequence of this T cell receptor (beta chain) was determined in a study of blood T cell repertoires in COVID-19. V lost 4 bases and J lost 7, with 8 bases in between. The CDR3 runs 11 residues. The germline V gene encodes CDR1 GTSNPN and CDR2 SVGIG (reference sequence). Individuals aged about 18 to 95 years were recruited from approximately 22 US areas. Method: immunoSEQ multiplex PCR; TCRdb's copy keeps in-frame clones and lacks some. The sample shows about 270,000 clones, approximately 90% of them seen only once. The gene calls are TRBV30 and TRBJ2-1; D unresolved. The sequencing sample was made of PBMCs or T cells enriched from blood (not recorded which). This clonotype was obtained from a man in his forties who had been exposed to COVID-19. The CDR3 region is CAWKSENEQFF. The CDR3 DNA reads TGTGCCTGGAAGAGTGAGAATGAGCAGTTCTTC. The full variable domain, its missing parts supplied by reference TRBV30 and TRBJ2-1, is SQTIHQWPATLVQPVGSPLSLECTVEGTSNPNLYWYRQAAGRGLQLLFYSVGIGQISSEVPQNLSASRPQDRQFILSSKKLLLSDSGFYLCAWKSENEQFFGPGTRLTVL.